This entry lists 20 T cell receptor beta chains sequenced from one sample in a study of cytomegalovirus exposure and HLA in healthy donors. 60 Vbeta and 13 Jbeta primers were used in PCR. Data came from immunoSEQ multiplex PCR; TCRdb stores just in-frame clones and leaves some out. The clone table shows tens of thousands of clones, with the ten largest holding around 10%. Sequencing input: PBMCs. These receptors originate from a woman between 50 and 59 years old in good health and CMV-seropositive.

The chain joins TRBV5-4 to TRBJ1-2; D call uncertain. CDR1 and CDR2 (germline): SGHNT, YYREEE (reference sequence). V dropped 0 bases and J dropped 3 bases, with 6 bases sitting between them. CDR3 length: 13 residues. The CDR3 loop is CASSLDIYYGYTF. The CDR3 DNA is TGTGCCAGCAGCTTGGACATATACTATGGCTACACCTTC.

The chain joins TRBV7-9 to TRBJ2-1, with D possibly TRBD1 on 6 matching bases. V lost 5 bases, J lost 4 bases, and 12 bases lay in between. CDR1 SEHNR and CDR2 FQNEAQ come from the germline V gene (reference sequence). This CDR3 contains 14 residues. The CDR3 sequence: CASSMKDSYNEQFF. CDR3 nucleotide sequence: TGTGCCAGCAGCATGAAGGACAGTTACAATGAGCAGTTCTTC.

This chain joins TRBV7-9 and TRBJ2-3, with 15 nucleotides matching TRBD2. This CDR3 comprises 18 residues. Trimming removed 5 bases from V and 3 bases from J; junction bases left unmatched: 9. In germline, CDR1 is SEHNR, CDR2 FQNEAQ (reference sequence). The CDR3 DNA reads as TGTGCCAGCAGCCGAGCCGGACTAGCGGGGGGGCGTACAGATACGCAGTATTTT. This sequence encodes CASSRAGLAGGRTDTQYF.

The chain has TRBV7-2 and TRBJ2-1; 7 bases agree with TRBD2. Unmatched junction bases numbered 10, after V lost 1 base and J lost 10 bases. The CDR3 runs to 15 residues. CDR1 and CDR2 (germline): SGHTA, FQGNSA. In DNA form, the CDR3 reads TGTGCCAGCAGCTTAGGGAAGCGGGGTGGAAGGGAGCAGTTCTTC. It encodes CASSLGKRGGREQFF.

V usage is TRBV29-1 and J usage is TRBJ2-1; TRBD2 might be the D (6 bases). CDR1 is SQVTM, CDR2 ANQGSEA, per germline. V lost 4 bases and J lost 9, with 10 bases in between. The CDR3 length is 11 residues. CDR3 residues: CSVARGGEQFF. The DNA of the CDR3 is TGCAGCGTTGCGCGGGGCGGTGAGCAGTTCTTC.

V and J are TRBV20-1 and TRBJ2-7, with no clear D. The CDR3 runs to 11 residues. Trimming removed 3 bases at V and 6 bases at J, with 9 bases between. The germline V gene encodes CDR1 DFQATT and CDR2 SNEGSKA (reference sequence). CDR3 nucleotides: TGCAGTGCTAGTATCGGTGGCGAGCAGTACTTC. The encoded protein is CSASIGGEQYF.

The V gene is TRBV7-2, the J gene TRBJ1-2, with D unresolved. The CDR3 is 15 amino acids. V lost 5 bases, J lost 5 bases, and 18 bases lay in between. Germline V CDR1 and CDR2: SGHTA, FQGNSA. The DNA of the CDR3 is TGTGCCAGCAGCCCCCAACGCGGGATGGGGTATGGCTACACCTTC. Its protein product is CASSPQRGMGYGYTF.

The chain has TRBV19 and TRBJ2-7, with 7 nucleotides matching TRBD1. V was clipped by 5 bases and J by 3 bases; unmatched bases: 4. Germline CDR1 and CDR2: LNHDA and SQIVND (reference sequence). The CDR3 extends over 13 amino acids. The CDR3 DNA sequence: TGTGCCAGTAGTGCGCGGACAGGCTACGAGCAGTACTTC. Its protein product is CASSARTGYEQYF.

V usage is TRBV18 and J usage is TRBJ1-6; perhaps TRBD1 as D (5 bases). The CDR3 consists of 12 residues. Germline CDR1 and CDR2: KGHSH and LQKENI. V gave up 3 bases and J gave up 16 bases, with 13 bases separating them. DNA of the CDR3: TGTGCCAGCTCACCCCCTACAGGTAAACTCCACTTT. It yields the protein CASSPPTGKLHF.

The V and J genes are TRBV6-1 and TRBJ2-1; tentatively, D is TRBD2 (7 bases). Germline V CDR1 and CDR2: MNHNS, SASEGT. V dropped 4 bases and J dropped 4 bases, with 17 bases sitting between them. The CDR3 covers 16 residues. The CDR3 region has the DNA TGTGCCAGCAGTGTATTGGGGGGGACAAAGTACAATGAGCAGTTCTTC. The encoded protein is CASSVLGGTKYNEQFF.

The chain recombines TRBV28 with TRBJ1-5; D unclear. The germline V gene has CDR1 MDHEN and CDR2 SYDVKM. V lost 9 bases, J lost 0 bases, and 9 bases lay in between. The CDR3 runs 13 residues. In nucleotides, the CDR3 is TGTGCCAGTTGGGCTGTTAGCAATCAGCCCCAGCATTTT. This codes for CASWAVSNQPQHF.

The chain is built from TRBV18 and TRBJ2-7; D gene ambiguous. There are 13 residues in the CDR3. Per germline, CDR1 KGHSH and CDR2 LQKENI. V lost 0 bases and J 5 bases, leaving 8 bases between the germline ends. As DNA, the CDR3 is TGTGCCAGCTCACCACCGTTACGGGACGAGCAGTACTTC. This encodes CASSPPLRDEQYF.

J is TRBJ2-1 and V is TRBV11-2; 10 nucleotides agree with TRBD2. The V segment lost 3 bases and the J segment 7 bases; nucleotides outside the gene matches: 9. Germline-derived CDR1 and CDR2 are SGHAT and FQNNGV. This CDR3 contains 16 residues. This CDR3 reads CASSFRLAGVSNEQFF. The CDR3 bases are TGTGCCAGCAGCTTTCGTCTAGCGGGAGTCTCGAATGAGCAGTTCTTC.

In DNA form, the CDR3 reads TGCGCCAGCAGCCAAGATCTGGGGCGGGTAGCGGGAGCTAGCACAGATACGCAGTATTTT. Translated: CASSQDLGRVAGASTDTQYF. This chain joins TRBV4-1 and TRBJ2-3, with TRBD2 identical over 9 bases. Germline loops: CDR1 MGHRA, CDR2 YSYEKL. Trimming took 0 bases from V and 0 from J; bases not matched to a gene: 13. The CDR3 is made up of 20 amino acids.

This chain connects TRBV4-1 to TRBJ2-7, with D possibly matching TRBD1 (6 bases). The V end was cut by 4 bases, the J end by 5 bases, with 24 bases between. CDR1 and CDR2 (germline): MGHRA, YSYEKL. The CDR3 covers 17 residues. The CDR3 nucleotides are TGCGCCAGCAGCCCCCCGGCCAGGGACAACCTTTATCACGAGCAGTACTTC. It yields the protein CASSPPARDNLYHEQYF.

The rearrangement joins TRBV19 to TRBJ2-7, with TRBD2 as a possible D gene (6 bases). V was pared by 3 bases and J by 3 bases, with 15 bases between. CDR3 size: 15 residues. Germline CDR1 and CDR2: LNHDA and SQIVND (reference sequence). CDR3 sequence reads: CASSMGTEGIYEQYF. In DNA form, the CDR3 reads TGTGCCAGTAGTATGGGGACTGAAGGGATCTACGAGCAGTACTTC.

This chain uses TRBV4-3 with TRBJ2-3, with D possibly matching TRBD2 (5 bases). Trimming took 0 bases from V and 6 from J, leaving 16 bases between them. The CDR3 is 16 residues long. Germline loops: CDR1 LGHNA, CDR2 YSLEER. CDR3 protein: CASSQESKVGEDTQYF. In DNA form, the CDR3 reads TGCGCCAGCAGCCAAGAATCTAAGGTTGGGGAGGATACGCAGTATTTT.

The rearrangement links TRBV30 to TRBJ1-5; TRBD1 matches 7 bases. V dropped 0 bases and J dropped 7; count of bases not matched to a gene: 9. From germline, CDR1 is GTSNPN and CDR2 SVGIG (reference sequence). The CDR3 runs to 15 residues. CDR3 region: CAWSVNRGRKQPQHF. CDR3 sequence (DNA): TGTGCCTGGAGTGTAAACAGGGGAAGGAAACAGCCCCAGCATTTT.

The rearrangement uses TRBV30 and TRBJ1-6, with 9 bases lining up with TRBD1. This CDR3 is built from 15 residues. V shed 0 bases and J 12 bases; nucleotides not matched to a gene: 9. CDR1 is GTSNPN and CDR2 is SVGIG in the germline V gene (reference sequence). Here the CDR3 reads CAWSVPGTGNIPLHF. The CDR3 DNA reads TGTGCCTGGAGTGTACCAGGGACAGGGAATATACCCCTCCACTTT.

V usage is TRBV19 and J usage is TRBJ1-5, with TRBD1 identical over 7 bases. The V and J ends lost 3 bases and 0 bases, in that order; junction bases with no gene match: 2. Germline CDR1 is LNHDA and CDR2 is SQIVND (reference sequence). CDR3 length: 15 residues. The CDR3 loop is CASSIGTVSNQPQHF. CDR3 DNA: TGTGCCAGTAGTATCGGGACAGTTAGCAATCAGCCCCAGCATTTT. Filled out from reference TRBV19 and TRBJ1-5, the complete variable domain reads DGGITQSPKYLFRKEGQNVTLSCEQNLNHDAMYWYRQDPGQGLRLIYYSQIVNDFQKGDIAEGYSVSREKKESFPLTVTSAQKNPTAFYLCASSIGTVSNQPQHFGDGTRLSIL.